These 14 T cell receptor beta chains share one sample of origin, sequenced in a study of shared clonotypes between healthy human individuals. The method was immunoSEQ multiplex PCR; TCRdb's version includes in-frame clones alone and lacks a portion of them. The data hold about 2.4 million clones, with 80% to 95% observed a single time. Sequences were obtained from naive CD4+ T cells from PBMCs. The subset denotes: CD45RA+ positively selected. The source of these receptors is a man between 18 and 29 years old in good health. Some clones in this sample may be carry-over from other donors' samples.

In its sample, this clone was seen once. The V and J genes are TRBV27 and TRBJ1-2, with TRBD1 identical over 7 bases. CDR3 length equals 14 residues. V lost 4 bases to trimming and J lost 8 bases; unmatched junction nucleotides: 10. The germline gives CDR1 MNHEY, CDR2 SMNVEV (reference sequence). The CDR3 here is CASSSRDSSKGYTF. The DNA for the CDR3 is TGTGCCAGCAGTTCCCGGGACAGCTCCAAGGGCTACACCTTC.

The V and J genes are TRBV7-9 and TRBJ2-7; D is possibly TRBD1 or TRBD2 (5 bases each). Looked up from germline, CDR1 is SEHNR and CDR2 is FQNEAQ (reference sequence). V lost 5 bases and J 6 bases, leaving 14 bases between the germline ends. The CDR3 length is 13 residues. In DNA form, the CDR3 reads TGTGCCAGCAGCCAAGAAGAGGGGACCGAGCAGTACTTC. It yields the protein CASSQEEGTEQYF.

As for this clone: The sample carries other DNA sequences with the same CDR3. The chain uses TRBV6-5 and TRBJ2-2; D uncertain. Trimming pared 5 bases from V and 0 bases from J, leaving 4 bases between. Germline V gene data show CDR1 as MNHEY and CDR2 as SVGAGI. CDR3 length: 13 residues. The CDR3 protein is CASSRTNTGELFF. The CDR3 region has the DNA TGTGCCAGCAGTCGAACGAACACCGGGGAGCTGTTTTTT.

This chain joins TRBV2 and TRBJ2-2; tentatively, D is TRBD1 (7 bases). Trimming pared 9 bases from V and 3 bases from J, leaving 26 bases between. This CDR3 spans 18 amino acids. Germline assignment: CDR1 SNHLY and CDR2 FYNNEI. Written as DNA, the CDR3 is TGTGCCAGTAGATGGGGGGACAGTTGGAGCGCGGACACCGGGGAGCTGTTTTTT. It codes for CASRWGDSWSADTGELFF.

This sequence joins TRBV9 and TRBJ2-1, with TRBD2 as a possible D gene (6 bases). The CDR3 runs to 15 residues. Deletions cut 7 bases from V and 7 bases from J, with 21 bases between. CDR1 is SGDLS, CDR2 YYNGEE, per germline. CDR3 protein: CASGRGSGRVNEQFF. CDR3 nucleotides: TGTGCCAGCGGCCGGGGGAGCGGCCGGGTGAATGAGCAGTTCTTC.

CDR3 DNA sequence: TGCGCCAGCAGCCAAGGGTTTGAGGGGCCAGCTTATTACGAGCAGTACTTC. This translates into CASSQGFEGPAYYEQYF. This sequence joins TRBV4-3 and TRBJ2-7; D is tentatively TRBD1 or TRBD2 (5 bases each). CDR1 and CDR2 from the germline V gene are LGHNA and YSLEER. Trimming shortened V by 1 base and J by 4 bases, and 20 bases separated the two germline ends. The CDR3 totals 17 residues.

Here the CDR3 reads CASSRREGDTGELFF. The DNA of the CDR3 is TGTGCCAGCAGTCGGAGAGAGGGAGACACCGGGGAGCTGTTTTTT. The rearrangement joins TRBV6-5 to TRBJ2-2; maybe TRBD2 (5 bases). V dropped 5 bases and J dropped 3 bases, with 13 bases sitting between them. The CDR3 is made up of 15 amino acids. Germline-derived CDR1 and CDR2 are MNHEY and SVGAGI.

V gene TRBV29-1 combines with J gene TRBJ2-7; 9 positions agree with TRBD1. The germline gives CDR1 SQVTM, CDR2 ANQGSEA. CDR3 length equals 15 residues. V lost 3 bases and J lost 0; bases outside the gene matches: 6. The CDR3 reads CSVERTGDSSYEQYF. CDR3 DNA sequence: TGCAGCGTTGAGAGGACAGGGGATAGCTCCTACGAGCAGTACTTC.

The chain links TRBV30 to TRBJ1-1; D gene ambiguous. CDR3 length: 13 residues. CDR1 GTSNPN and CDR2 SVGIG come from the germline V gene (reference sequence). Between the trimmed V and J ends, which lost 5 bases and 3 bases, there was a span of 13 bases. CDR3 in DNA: TGTGCCTGGTCCAAGACGACTTACACTGAAGCTTTCTTT. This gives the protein CAWSKTTYTEAFF.

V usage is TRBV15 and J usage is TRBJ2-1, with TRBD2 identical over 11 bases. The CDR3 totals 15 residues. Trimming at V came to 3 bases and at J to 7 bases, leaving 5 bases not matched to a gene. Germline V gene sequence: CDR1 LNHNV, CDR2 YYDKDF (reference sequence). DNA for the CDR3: TGTGCCACCAGCAGTGGGACTAGCGGTATGAATGAGCAGTTCTTC. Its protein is CATSSGTSGMNEQFF.

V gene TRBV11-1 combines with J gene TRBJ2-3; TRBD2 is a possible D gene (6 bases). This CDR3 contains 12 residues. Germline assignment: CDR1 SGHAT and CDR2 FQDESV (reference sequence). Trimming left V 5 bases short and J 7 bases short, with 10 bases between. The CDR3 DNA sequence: TGTGCCAGCAGCATAGGACTAAATACGCAGTATTTT. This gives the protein CASSIGLNTQYF.

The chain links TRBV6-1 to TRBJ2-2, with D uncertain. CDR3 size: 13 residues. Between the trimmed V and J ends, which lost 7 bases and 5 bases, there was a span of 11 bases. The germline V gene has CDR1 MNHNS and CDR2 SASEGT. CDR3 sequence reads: CASTEDDTGELFF. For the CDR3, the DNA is TGTGCCAGCACCGAGGACGATACCGGGGAGCTGTTTTTT.

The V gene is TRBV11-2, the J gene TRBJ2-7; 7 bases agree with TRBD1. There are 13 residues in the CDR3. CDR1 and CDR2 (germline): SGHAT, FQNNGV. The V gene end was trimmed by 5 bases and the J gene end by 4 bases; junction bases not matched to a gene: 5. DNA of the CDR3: TGTGCCAGCAGCCCCCGACAGGGATACGAGCAGTACTTC. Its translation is CASSPRQGYEQYF.

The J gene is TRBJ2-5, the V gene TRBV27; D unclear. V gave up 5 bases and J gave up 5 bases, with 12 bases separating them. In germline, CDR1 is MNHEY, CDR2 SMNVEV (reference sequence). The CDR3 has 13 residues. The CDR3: CASSPSLRETQYF. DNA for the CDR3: TGTGCCAGCAGTCCTTCCTTGCGGGAGACCCAGTACTTC.